These 27 T cell receptor beta chains were sequenced from one sample in a study of T cell responses to AZD1222 COVID-19 vaccine. This table comes from immunoSEQ multiplex PCR, and its TCRdb copy is limited to in-frame clones, with some not included. This table has some 110,000 clones, around 88% appearing once. The sample consisted of peripheral blood, taken on day 0 of AZD1222 vaccination. The receptors here all came from an adult in good health.

The chain combines TRBV7-9 with TRBJ1-6; TRBD1 agrees at 9 bases. Losses at the gene ends were 4 bases for V and 10 bases for J; bases not matched to a gene: 17. Germline CDR1 reads SEHNR; CDR2 reads FQNEAQ (reference sequence). This CDR3 spans 18 amino acids. This CDR3 reads CASSSDIWTGEGNSPLHF. The CDR3 DNA reads TGTGCCAGCAGCTCCGACATATGGACAGGGGAGGGGAACTCACCCCTCCACTTT.

This chain connects TRBV15 to TRBJ1-4; maybe TRBD1 (5 bases). The CDR3 sequence is 17 residues long. Trimming left V 0 bases short and J 3 bases short, with 14 bases between. Germline V gives CDR1 LNHNV, CDR2 YYDKDF (reference sequence). The DNA for the CDR3 is TGTGCCACCAGCAGAGATCAGGACGGGGGGGCTAATGAAAAACTGTTTTTT. This encodes CATSRDQDGGANEKLFF.

This clone was picked up one time. The chain has TRBV10-3 and TRBJ2-7; tentatively, D is TRBD1 or TRBD2 (5 bases each). The V end was cut by 4 bases, the J end by 0 bases, with 10 bases between. The CDR3 is 14 amino acids. Germline V gives CDR1 ENHRY, CDR2 SYGVKD. The CDR3 nucleotides are TGTGCCATCAGTGTTGGGGGAAGCTCCTACGAGCAGTACTTC. It codes for CAISVGGSSYEQYF.

The CDR3 loop is CASSFDVNTEAFF. CDR3 bases: TGTGCCAGCAGCTTTGACGTGAACACTGAAGCTTTCTTT. The chain employs TRBV7-2 and TRBJ1-1; D remains ambiguous. Looked up from germline, CDR1 is SGHTA and CDR2 is FQGNSA. Trimming cost V 3 bases and J 0 bases, with 5 bases left between them. The CDR3 length is 13 residues.

This rearrangement joins TRBV6-2 or TRBV6-3 to TRBJ1-1, with a weak D call TRBD1 (6 bases). This CDR3 is built from 14 residues. Trimming pared 4 bases from V and 1 base from J, leaving 10 bases between. Looked up from germline, CDR1 is MNHEY and CDR2 is SVGEGT. The CDR3 sequence is CASSLDSGNTEAFF. In DNA, the CDR3 is TGTGCCAGCAGTTTGGACAGTGGGAACACTGAAGCTTTCTTT.

The rearrangement uses TRBV15 and TRBJ2-6; 9 bases fit TRBD1. The J segment lost 2 bases and the V segment lost 1 base, leaving 3 bases of the junction unmatched. The germline gives CDR1 LNHNV, CDR2 YYDKDF (reference sequence). The CDR3 runs 17 residues. CDR3 DNA: TGTGCCACCAGCAGAGTACAGGGGGCAACTGGGGCCAACGTCCTGACTTTC. It encodes CATSRVQGATGANVLTF.

The CDR3 here is CAILKGENTEAFF. For the CDR3, the DNA is TGCGCCATCCTTAAAGGGGAGAACACTGAAGCTTTCTTT. This sequence joins TRBV10-2 and TRBJ1-1; tentatively, D is TRBD1 (5 bases). Germline values: CDR1 WSHSY, CDR2 SAAADI. The V end was cut by 10 bases, the J end by 1 base, with 13 bases between. This CDR3 region has 13 residues.

The chain recombines TRBV7-9 with TRBJ1-4; 9 bases map to TRBD1. This CDR3 comprises 14 residues. V was pared by 5 bases and J by 8 bases, with 6 bases of the junction left unmatched. Germline V gene data show CDR1 as SEHNR and CDR2 as FQNEAQ (reference sequence). CDR3 region: CASSRDRVGEKLFF. The CDR3 bases are TGTGCCAGCAGCCGGGACAGGGTAGGGGAAAAACTGTTTTTT.

The chain has TRBV7-3 and TRBJ2-2; weak D call: TRBD2 (6 bases). Deletions cut 5 bases from V and 4 bases from J, with 20 bases between. Germline assignment: CDR1 SGHTA and CDR2 FQGTGA. The CDR3 covers 17 residues. CDR3 protein: CASSPRAGLATTGELFF. As DNA, the CDR3 is TGTGCCAGCAGCCCTCGTGCGGGACTGGCGACCACCGGGGAGCTGTTTTTT.

The chain recombines TRBV18 with TRBJ2-7, with D perhaps matching TRBD2 (5 bases). The germline gives CDR1 KGHSH, CDR2 LQKENI. The CDR3 spans 13 residues. Trimming stripped 5 bases from V and 2 bases from J, with 10 bases between. Written as DNA, the CDR3 is TGTGCCAGCTCAGCAACTAGTACCTACGAGCAGTACTTC. This codes for CASSATSTYEQYF.

This rearrangement joins TRBV19 to TRBJ2-1; 10 nucleotides match TRBD1. V was clipped by 6 bases and J by 3 bases; unmatched bases: 5. Looked up from germline, CDR1 is LNHDA and CDR2 is SQIVND (reference sequence). The CDR3 is 15 amino acids. CDR3 protein: CASRPGTGDYNEQFF. DNA of the CDR3: TGTGCCAGTAGACCCGGGACAGGGGACTACAATGAGCAGTTCTTC.

The chain uses TRBV28 and TRBJ1-5; D is unresolved. Germline-derived CDR1 and CDR2 are MDHEN and SYDVKM. V lost 1 base and J 15 bases, leaving 10 bases between the germline ends. The CDR3 consists of 11 residues. The CDR3 protein is CASSLLLRVHF. The DNA for the CDR3 is TGTGCCAGCAGTTTATTGCTCCGGGTGCATTTT.

As DNA, the CDR3 is TGTGCCAGTAGTATGCGGGGACAGGGGGCGAGGAACACCGGGGAGCTGTTTTTT. Its protein is CASSMRGQGARNTGELFF. V usage is TRBV19 and J usage is TRBJ2-2, with 12 bases that match TRBD1. The CDR3 runs 18 residues. Germline V CDR1 and CDR2: LNHDA, SQIVND (reference sequence). The junction had 6 bases not matched to a gene; V was cut back by 3 bases and J by 1 base.

The gene calls are TRBV7-9 and TRBJ1-1; 7 nucleotides line up with TRBD1. The junction had 7 bases not matched to a gene; V was cut back by 5 bases and J by 1 base. Germline-derived CDR1 and CDR2 are SEHNR and FQNEAQ (reference sequence). This CDR3 has 15 amino acids. CDR3 protein: CASSTRQGANTEAFF. In nucleotides, the CDR3 is TGTGCCAGCAGCACAAGACAGGGCGCGAACACTGAAGCTTTCTTT.

V gene TRBV4-2 combines with J gene TRBJ2-7, with 12 bases matching TRBD2. This CDR3 is built from 15 residues. With V trimmed by 4 bases and J by 0 bases, 1 base remained unmatched. Looked up from germline, CDR1 is LGHNA and CDR2 is YNFKEQ. In DNA, the CDR3 is TGTGCCAGCAGCCTGACTAGCGGGAGCTCCTACGAGCAGTACTTC. This gives the protein CASSLTSGSSYEQYF.

This clone was counted only a few times. J is TRBJ2-1 and V is TRBV19; D not resolved. V lost 6 bases, J lost 3 bases, and 18 bases lay in between. Germline values: CDR1 LNHDA, CDR2 SQIVND (reference sequence). This CDR3 is 16 amino acids long. CDR3 in DNA: TGTGCCAGTAGCGCCGCCCTGACGGCAGGCTACAATGAGCAGTTCTTC. Its protein is CASSAALTAGYNEQFF. The entire variable domain, with the rest obtained from reference TRBV19 and TRBJ2-1, is as follows: DGGITQSPKYLFRKEGQNVTLSCEQNLNHDAMYWYRQDPGQGLRLIYYSQIVNDFQKGDIAEGYSVSREKKESFPLTVTSAQKNPTAFYLCASSAALTAGYNEQFFGPGTRLTVL.

The V call is TRBV7-2, the J call TRBJ2-2; D gene unclear. CDR1 SGHTA and CDR2 FQGNSA come from the germline V gene. Trimming pared 3 bases from V and 1 base from J, leaving 12 bases between. This CDR3 has 16 residues. CDR3 sequence: CASSLRPSENTGELFF. The CDR3 bases are TGTGCCAGCAGCTTGCGGCCATCAGAGAACACCGGGGAGCTGTTTTTT.

The V and J genes are TRBV6-6 and TRBJ1-3; 8 nucleotides line up with TRBD1. CDR1 and CDR2 (germline): MNHNY, SVGAGI (reference sequence). J lost 3 bases, V lost 4 bases, and 5 bases had no gene match. The CDR3 extends over 15 amino acids. CDR3 bases: TGTGCCAGCAGTTCCACAGGGGGTGGTGGAAACACCATATATTTT. Translated: CASSSTGGGGNTIYF.

This chain uses TRBV3-1 (or the pseudogene TRBV3-2) with TRBJ1-1; D not certain. Trimming removed 4 bases at V and 2 bases at J, with 11 bases between. Germline-derived CDR1 and CDR2 are LGHDT and YNNKEL (reference sequence). The CDR3 is 14 residues long. CDR3 protein: CASSPRPENTEAFF. CDR3 bases: TGTGCCAGCAGCCCCCGCCCAGAAAACACTGAAGCTTTCTTT.

J is TRBJ1-2 and V is TRBV5-4; D gene uncertain. Trimming removed 0 bases at V and 5 bases at J, with 14 bases between. CDR1 and CDR2 from the germline V gene are SGHNT and YYREEE (reference sequence). There are 15 residues in the CDR3. The CDR3 loop reads CASSLEQGTGYGYTF. In DNA, the CDR3 is TGTGCCAGCAGCTTGGAACAAGGTACCGGATATGGCTACACCTTC.

This chain connects TRBV6-5 to TRBJ1-2; 7 bases map to TRBD1. CDR1 MNHEY and CDR2 SVGAGI come from the germline V gene. This CDR3 contains 14 residues. Trimming removed 6 bases from V and 4 bases from J; junction bases left unmatched: 8. CDR3 DNA: TGTGCCAGCAGACCGACAGGGCCCCGCTATGGCTACACCTTC. Translation gives CASRPTGPRYGYTF.

The CDR3 spells CASMGGVYSNQPQHF. As DNA, the CDR3 is TGTGCCAGCATGGGGGGGGTATATAGCAATCAGCCCCAGCATTTT. The chain employs TRBV2 and TRBJ1-5, with TRBD1 as a possible D gene (5 bases). The V gene's germline CDR1 is SNHLY and CDR2 FYNNEI. This CDR3 has 15 amino acids. Between the trimmed V and J ends, which lost 7 bases and 0 bases, there was a span of 13 bases.

The chain is built from TRBV7-9 and TRBJ2-5; the D gene is possibly TRBD2 (5 bases). V was pared by 7 bases and J by 1 base, with 13 bases between. Germline CDR1 SEHNR, CDR2 FQNEAQ (reference sequence). The CDR3 is 14 amino acids. CDR3 DNA sequence: TGTGCCAGCACCCTCGGCGGGCCCCAAGAGACCCAGTACTTC. Its protein is CASTLGGPQETQYF.

The chain has TRBV3-1 (or the pseudogene TRBV3-2) and TRBJ1-5; D is perhaps TRBD1 (5 bases). The V end lost 1 base, the J end lost 4 bases, and 11 bases lay between the germline ends. Germline V gives CDR1 LGHDT, CDR2 YNNKEL (reference sequence). This CDR3 spans 15 amino acids. The CDR3 nucleotides read TGTGCCAGCAGCCAAGGGGACGGATTGAATCAGCCCCAGCATTTT. Protein: CASSQGDGLNQPQHF.

The rearrangement uses TRBV10-3 and TRBJ1-3, with D unresolved. The germline gives CDR1 ENHRY, CDR2 SYGVKD. Trimming removed 6 bases at V and 0 bases at J, with 18 bases between. The CDR3 is 17 residues long. DNA for the CDR3: TGTGCCATCAGCCGTCGGGATTTAAGATCCTCTGGAAACACCATATATTTT. Its protein is CAISRRDLRSSGNTIYF.

V usage is TRBV11-2 and J usage is TRBJ2-1; D not resolved. The length of the CDR3 is 14 residues. V lost 0 bases and J lost 4, with 7 bases in between. Germline CDR1 and CDR2: SGHAT and FQNNGV. The CDR3 protein is CASSLEDGYNEQFF. CDR3 bases: TGTGCCAGCAGCTTAGAAGATGGATACAATGAGCAGTTCTTC.

This chain uses TRBV6-1 with TRBJ1-1; D possibly corresponds to TRBD1 (6 bases). V shed 3 bases and J shed 6 bases, with 17 bases lying between them. CDR1 MNHNS and CDR2 SASEGT come from the germline V gene. The CDR3 loop spans 15 amino acids. DNA for the CDR3: TGTGCCAGCAGTGATACAGGGTTGGTAATGGCTGAAGCTTTCTTT. It yields the protein CASSDTGLVMAEAFF.